This T cell receptor (beta chain) was found in a study of Graves' ophthalmopathy and Graves' hyperthyroidism. Across the whole study: Pretreatment peripheral blood was obtained at initial diagnosis.

The TCR beta CDR3 regions underwent amplification from RNA transcripts. First-round RT-PCR relied on HTBI primers, and a second-round multiplex PCR came next. TCRdb ran MiXCR on the multiplex PCR reads and lists one entry per CDR3 protein. The table has some 750,000 distinct CDR3 sequences, approximately 40% seen once. General observations from the study: The model flagged ophthalmopathy progression at around 70% sensitivity and nearly 75% specificity.

Trimming stripped 1 base from V and 5 bases from J, with 12 bases between. This CDR3 spans 14 amino acids. Germline CDR1 reads DFQATT; CDR2 reads SNEGSKA (reference sequence). PBMCs had their origin in fresh peripheral blood (more than 9.5 ml). A remark on this clonotype: Its matching antigen is unknown. With a much larger clone just one base away, this may be a read error.

The specimen was peripheral blood. The TCR originated in an adult man with Graves' ophthalmopathy. V usage is TRBV20-1 and J usage is TRBJ1-5, with D perhaps matching TRBD1 (5 bases). The CDR3 protein is CSARALRGDQPQHF. The CDR3, as DNA: TGCAGTGCTAGAGCGTTGCGGGGGGATCAGCCCCAGCATTTT.